The 21 T cell receptor beta chains below come from one sample, sequenced in a study of CD8 T cells in Susac syndrome. Reverse transcription of about 0.45 to 1 ug RNA was carried out with random hexamers. TCRdb re-analysed the immunoSEQ multiplex PCR reads in MiXCR, keeping a single row per CDR3 protein. The sample carries 150,000 to 200,000 distinct CDR3 sequences, approximately 93% recorded once. Sequenced: CD4+ T cells from PBMCs. These TCRs come from a human donor with multiple sclerosis.

This chain uses TRBV6-6 with TRBJ2-5; possible D gene TRBD2, 5 bases. The CDR3 totals 15 residues. V gave up 1 base and J gave up 2 bases, with 11 bases separating them. The V gene's germline CDR1 is MNHNY and CDR2 SVGAGI (reference sequence). This CDR3 is CASSYWGAGQETQYF. For the CDR3, the DNA is TGTGCCAGCAGTTACTGGGGAGCTGGACAAGAGACCCAGTACTTC.

The chain uses TRBV7-9 and TRBJ2-3; D call uncertain. Trimming removed 1 base from V and 5 bases from J, with 10 bases in between. The CDR3 has 14 residues. CDR1 and CDR2 (germline): SEHNR, FQNEAQ (reference sequence). The CDR3: CASSLDQSGDTQYF. The CDR3 DNA sequence: TGTGCCAGCAGCTTAGACCAATCCGGAGATACGCAGTATTTT.

The chain joins TRBV18 to TRBJ2-7; D call uncertain. Deletions cut 0 bases from V and 0 bases from J, with 9 bases between. This CDR3 comprises 15 residues. CDR1 KGHSH and CDR2 LQKENI come from the germline V gene. The CDR3 nucleotides are TGTGCCAGCTCACCACCGGGCGTACCCTCCTACGAGCAGTACTTC. Its protein is CASSPPGVPSYEQYF.

The V and J genes are TRBV30 and TRBJ2-5, with TRBD1 matching over 9 bases. Unmatched junction bases numbered 6, after V lost 8 bases and J lost 5 bases. Germline loops: CDR1 GTSNPN, CDR2 SVGIG (reference sequence). The CDR3 loop spans 12 amino acids. The CDR3 coding sequence is TGTGCCATGGGACAGGGTTGGGAGACCCAGTACTTC. This gives the protein CAMGQGWETQYF. Supplemented by reference TRBV30 and TRBJ2-5, the full variable domain reads SQTIHQWPATLVQPVGSPLSLECTVEGTSNPNLYWYRQAAGRGLQLLFYSVGIGQISSEVPQNLSASRPQDRQFILSSKKLLLSDSGFYLCAMGQGWETQYFGPGTRLLVL.

This clonotype was counted only a few times. V and J are TRBV29-1 and TRBJ2-7, with 7 bases matching TRBD2. V dropped 5 bases and J dropped 6; count of bases not matched to a gene: 7. Germline V gives CDR1 SQVTM, CDR2 ANQGSEA. The CDR3 sequence is 12 residues long. As DNA, the CDR3 is TGCAGCGTTTTTGGGACGGGGGGCGAGCAGTACTTC. This translates into CSVFGTGGEQYF.

The rearrangement joins TRBV5-1 to TRBJ2-4; possibly TRBD2 for D (5 bases). The CDR3 contains 14 residues. Per the germline V gene, CDR1 is SGHRS and CDR2 is YFSETQ. Trimming pared 5 bases from V and 9 bases from J, leaving 18 bases between. The CDR3 protein is CASRDDYTAGIQYF. The CDR3 DNA sequence: TGCGCCAGCAGGGATGACTACACTGCGGGCATTCAGTACTTC. The variable domain in full, with the rest retrieved from reference TRBV5-1 and TRBJ2-4, is KAGVTQTPRYLIKTRGQQVTLSCSPISGHRSVSWYQQTPGQGLQFLFEYFSETQRNKGNFPGRFSGRQFSNSRSEMNVSTLELGDSALYLCASRDDYTAGIQYFGAGTRLSVL.

J is TRBJ2-2 and V is TRBV30; TRBD1 or TRBD2 may be the D gene (5 bases each). V was shortened by 0 bases and J by 3 bases, with 11 bases between the two germline ends. The CDR3 is 15 residues long. Germline V gene data show CDR1 as GTSNPN and CDR2 as SVGIG (reference sequence). The CDR3 coding sequence is TGTGCCTGGAGTGTACTTGGGGGTGACACCGGGGAGCTGTTTTTT. It codes for CAWSVLGGDTGELFF.

J is TRBJ2-3 and V is TRBV7-3; 12 bases align to TRBD2. The ends lost 5 bases at V and 8 bases at J; junction bases unmatched: 11. Germline V gene sequence: CDR1 SGHTA, CDR2 FQGTGA. The CDR3 runs to 16 residues. The CDR3 here is CASSPGLAGGTGTQYF. The CDR3 nucleotides read TGTGCCAGCAGCCCGGGGCTAGCGGGGGGGACTGGTACGCAGTATTTT.

This rearrangement joins TRBV18 to TRBJ2-2; D is uncertain. V was trimmed by 3 bases and J by 7 bases, leaving 12 bases between them. The CDR3 totals 14 residues. The germline gives CDR1 KGHSH, CDR2 LQKENI. CDR3 sequence: CASSPTKDNGELFF. DNA of the CDR3: TGTGCCAGCTCACCTACCAAGGATAACGGGGAGCTGTTTTTT.

The chain carries TRBV24-1 and TRBJ1-2; D may be TRBD1 (6 bases). Germline CDR1 KGHDR, CDR2 SFDVKD. Trimming cost V 3 bases and J 4 bases, with 8 bases left between them. The CDR3 consists of 13 residues. The CDR3 sequence: CATSDMDSYGYTF. The CDR3 DNA reads TGTGCCACCAGTGATATGGACAGCTATGGCTACACCTTC.

V is TRBV12-3 or TRBV12-4 and J is TRBJ1-6; D ambiguous. Trimming removed 6 bases at V and 7 bases at J, with 19 bases between. The CDR3 sequence is 16 residues long. CDR3 protein: CASSPGQARPNSPLHF. In nucleotides, the CDR3 is TGTGCCAGCAGCCCTGGGCAGGCCAGGCCCAATTCACCCCTCCACTTT.

The CDR3 reads CAWSRGGNTGELFF. In DNA form, the CDR3 reads TGTGCCTGGAGTCGGGGGGGGAACACCGGGGAGCTGTTTTTT. The genes are TRBV30 and TRBJ2-2, with 8 bases that match TRBD2. With V trimmed by 2 bases and J by 1 base, 0 bases remained unmatched. This CDR3 comprises 14 residues. CDR1 and CDR2 (germline): GTSNPN, SVGIG (reference sequence).

The rearrangement joins TRBV4-3 to TRBJ2-7; possible D gene TRBD1, 6 bases. Germline V gene sequence: CDR1 LGHNA, CDR2 YSLEER. V was trimmed by 3 bases and J by 5 bases, leaving 11 bases between them. The CDR3 sequence is 13 residues long. CDR3 region: CASSHKQGDEQYF. The CDR3 DNA follows: TGCGCCAGCAGCCACAAACAGGGAGACGAGCAGTACTTC.

The chain joins TRBV3-1 to TRBJ1-3, with D uncertain. Trimming left V 3 bases short and J 4 bases short, with 4 bases between. Germline assignment: CDR1 LGHDT and CDR2 YNNKEL (reference sequence). The CDR3 loop spans 12 amino acids. In DNA, the CDR3 is TGTGCCAGCAGCCAGTCAGGAAACACCATATATTTT. This codes for CASSQSGNTIYF.

This clonotype was seen once. The V gene is TRBV12-3 or TRBV12-4, the J gene TRBJ2-4; no reliable D call. CDR3 length: 13 amino acids. V dropped 6 bases and J dropped 6 bases, with 12 bases sitting between them. In DNA, the CDR3 is TGTGCCAGCAGACCCTTCAAGGGAAACATTCAGTACTTC. It specifies CASRPFKGNIQYF.

This chain uses TRBV10-3 with TRBJ2-1, with 9 bases identical to TRBD1. CDR3 size: 12 residues. Unmatched junction bases numbered 9, after V lost 8 bases and J lost 13 bases. Germline lookup yields CDR1 ENHRY and CDR2 SYGVKD. As DNA, the CDR3 is TGTGCCATCTCTTGGACAGGGGATGGACAGTTCTTC. The encoded protein is CAISWTGDGQFF.

This clonotype is a singleton in its sample. The rearrangement uses TRBV4-3 and TRBJ2-7; D is possibly TRBD1 or TRBD2 (5 bases each). Per germline, CDR1 LGHNA and CDR2 YSLEER. This CDR3 is 15 amino acids long. Deletions cut 0 bases from V and 4 bases from J, with 13 bases between. This CDR3 is CASSQEWGWGYEQYF. The CDR3 nucleotides read TGCGCCAGCAGCCAAGAGTGGGGGTGGGGATACGAGCAGTACTTC.

The table lists this clonotype with a count of one. This chain joins TRBV2 and TRBJ1-6; weak D call: TRBD1 (5 bases). V lost 7 bases and J 9 bases, leaving 19 bases between the germline ends. CDR3 length equals 15 residues. Germline V lookup: CDR1 SNHLY, CDR2 FYNNEI. DNA of the CDR3: TGTGCCAGCAACCCTGAGGCAGGGTCGCGTTCACCCCTCCACTTT. Amino acids: CASNPEAGSRSPLHF.

The chain is built from TRBV5-1 and TRBJ2-7; TRBD2 is a possible D gene (6 bases). V lost 4 bases and J 3 bases, leaving 14 bases between the germline ends. Germline-derived CDR1 and CDR2 are SGHRS and YFSETQ. The CDR3 totals 14 residues. This chain's CDR3 is CASSTRGSHYEQYF. The CDR3 nucleotides are TGCGCCAGCAGCACACGGGGGAGTCACTACGAGCAGTACTTC.

The chain is built from TRBV28 and TRBJ2-1; the D gene is possibly TRBD2 (5 bases). The CDR3 is 13 residues long. With 2 bases removed from V and 5 bases from J, the gap between germline ends came to 7 bases. Germline CDR1 and CDR2: MDHEN and SYDVKM. CDR3 protein: CASSLMRDNEQFF. The CDR3 DNA is TGTGCCAGCAGTTTAATGCGGGACAATGAGCAGTTCTTC.

J is TRBJ2-1 and V is TRBV15, with D perhaps matching TRBD1 or TRBD2 (6 bases each). V was trimmed by 0 bases and J by 6 bases, leaving 12 bases between them. The CDR3 totals 15 residues. Germline CDR1 reads LNHNV; CDR2 reads YYDKDF (reference sequence). The CDR3: CATSRDFEGGNEQFF. The CDR3 nucleotides read TGTGCCACCAGCAGAGATTTCGAGGGGGGCAATGAGCAGTTCTTC. Supplemented by reference TRBV15 and TRBJ2-1, the full variable domain reads DAMVIQNPRYQVTQFGKPVTLSCSQTLNHNVMYWYQQKSSQAPKLLFHYYDKDFNNEADTPDNFQSRRPNTSFCFLDIRSPGLGDTAMYLCATSRDFEGGNEQFFGPGTRLTVL.